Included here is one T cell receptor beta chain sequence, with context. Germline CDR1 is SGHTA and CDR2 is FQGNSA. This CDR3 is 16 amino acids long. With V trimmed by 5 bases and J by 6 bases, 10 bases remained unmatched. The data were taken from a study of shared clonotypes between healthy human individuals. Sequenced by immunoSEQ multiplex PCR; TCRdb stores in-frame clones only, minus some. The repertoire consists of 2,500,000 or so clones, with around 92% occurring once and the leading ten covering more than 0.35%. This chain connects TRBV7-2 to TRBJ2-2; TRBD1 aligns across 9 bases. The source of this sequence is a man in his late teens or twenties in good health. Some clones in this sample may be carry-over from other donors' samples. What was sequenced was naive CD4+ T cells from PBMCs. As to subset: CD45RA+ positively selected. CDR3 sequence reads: CASSPRTGAGPGELFF. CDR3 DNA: TGTGCCAGCAGCCCCAGGACAGGGGCTGGGCCCGGGGAGCTGTTTTTT.